This T cell receptor (beta chain) is drawn from a study of T cells in narcolepsy. Study observations and caveats: Blood of same and different patients, but not healthy controls, reportedly held recurring autoreactive clonotypes. Same-patient CSF and blood CD4+ T cell clonotypes included HCRT-specific and TRIB2-specific autoreactive ones.

The protocol was immunoSEQ multiplex PCR, while the TCRdb copy is restricted to in-frame clones and leaves out a portion. The sample lists around 17,000 clones; roughly 72% were seen once. CDR3 length: 13 residues. Germline V CDR1 and CDR2: PRHDT, FYEKMQ (reference sequence). V shed 2 bases and J shed 5 bases, with 7 bases lying between them. As to this clone: Its antigen is not identified.

V is TRBV13 and J is TRBJ2-1; D ambiguous. The sample comprised CD45RA- memory CD8+ T cells from PBMCs. The receptor was isolated from a human donor with narcolepsy. The CDR3 here is CASSLFRNNEQFF. CDR3 bases: TGTGCCAGCAGCTTATTTCGAAACAATGAGCAGTTCTTC.